These 18 T cell receptor beta chains came from one sample sequenced in a study of blood T cell repertoires in COVID-19. The data were produced by immunoSEQ multiplex PCR, yet TCRdb's version contains in-frame clones alone and is incomplete. The table has fewer than 300,000 clones, roughly 90% seen once. Sequenced input: peripheral blood. These TCRs come from a man between 18 and 29 years old with active or convalescent COVID-19.

This chain links TRBV13 with TRBJ2-2; D perhaps matches TRBD1 (6 bases). Deletions cut 3 bases from V and 7 bases from J, with 15 bases between. Per the germline V gene, CDR1 is PRHDT and CDR2 is FYEKMQ (reference sequence). This CDR3 is 15 amino acids long. This CDR3 reads CASSFVTGHFGELFF. CDR3 in DNA: TGTGCCAGCAGCTTCGTAACAGGGCATTTCGGGGAGCTGTTTTTT.

The chain has TRBV29-1 and TRBJ2-7, with 9 bases that match TRBD1. Trimming cost V 4 bases and J 7 bases; bases outside gene matches: 11. This CDR3 has 14 amino acids. Germline CDR1 is SQVTM and CDR2 is ANQGSEA. Here the CDR3 reads CSVVSGTGIWEQYF. The CDR3 DNA reads TGCAGCGTTGTATCCGGGACAGGGATATGGGAGCAGTACTTC.

The V gene is TRBV4-1, the J gene TRBJ1-4; D is perhaps TRBD1 (5 bases). There are 13 residues in the CDR3. V was clipped by 5 bases and J by 7 bases, with 11 bases between them. Germline loops: CDR1 MGHRA, CDR2 YSYEKL. This CDR3 reads CASSRGVLEKLFF. The CDR3 coding sequence is TGCGCCAGCAGCAGGGGCGTCCTTGAAAAACTGTTTTTT.

J is TRBJ1-1 and V is TRBV4-1; tentative D call: TRBD1 (6 bases). The CDR3 spans 15 residues. CDR1 and CDR2 from the germline V gene are MGHRA and YSYEKL. Deletions cut 0 bases from V and 7 bases from J, with 15 bases between. CDR3 sequence reads: CASSQDQEGVGEAFF. The CDR3 nucleotides are TGCGCCAGCAGCCAAGATCAAGAGGGGGTGGGTGAAGCTTTCTTT.

The chain employs TRBV5-1 and TRBJ1-1, with D possibly being TRBD1 (6 bases). This CDR3 contains 17 residues. The germline V gene has CDR1 SGHRS and CDR2 YFSETQ. V was cut by 2 bases and J by 6 bases, with 23 bases left in between. The CDR3 protein is CASSLFGGRVLMAEAFF. In DNA form, the CDR3 reads TGCGCCAGCAGCTTATTCGGGGGGCGCGTTTTGATGGCTGAAGCTTTCTTT.

The chain links TRBV6-6 to TRBJ1-2, with D uncertain. This CDR3 has 13 residues. V lost 2 bases, J lost 6 bases, and 10 bases lay in between. The germline CDR1 and CDR2 sequences are MNHNY and SVGAGI (reference sequence). The CDR3 sequence is CASSYVAGNGYTF. CDR3 DNA sequence: TGTGCCAGCAGTTACGTGGCAGGCAATGGCTACACCTTC.

The V call is TRBV5-1, the J call TRBJ2-6, with a tentative D call TRBD1 (6 bases). The CDR3 sequence is 15 residues long. The V gene's germline CDR1 is SGHRS and CDR2 YFSETQ. Trimming stripped 4 bases from V and 4 bases from J, with 12 bases between. CDR3 sequence reads: CASSLTGLGANVLTF. Written as DNA, the CDR3 is TGCGCCAGCAGCCTAACAGGGTTGGGGGCCAACGTCCTGACTTTC. Looking up the rest from reference TRBV5-1 and TRBJ2-6 gives the full variable domain: KAGVTQTPRYLIKTRGQQVTLSCSPISGHRSVSWYQQTPGQGLQFLFEYFSETQRNKGNFPGRFSGRQFSNSRSEMNVSTLELGDSALYLCASSLTGLGANVLTFGAGSRLTVL.

The rearrangement uses TRBV12-3 or TRBV12-4 and TRBJ1-1; TRBD1 aligns across 8 bases. The CDR3 consists of 12 residues. Unmatched junction bases numbered 3, after V lost 7 bases and J lost 5 bases. CDR3 sequence (DNA): TGTGCCAGCATAACAGGGGGGACTGAAGCTTTCTTT. Translation gives CASITGGTEAFF.

The chain employs TRBV19 and TRBJ1-4, with TRBD1 matching 8 bases. The CDR3 length is 16 residues. The junction had 6 bases not matched to a gene; V was cut back by 1 base and J by 5 bases. CDR1 and CDR2 from the germline V gene are LNHDA and SQIVND (reference sequence). CDR3 bases: TGTGCCAGTAGTATAGGAGGGACAGGTCAAAATGAAAAACTGTTTTTT. This gives the protein CASSIGGTGQNEKLFF. The complete variable domain, with remaining parts taken from reference TRBV19 and TRBJ1-4, reads DGGITQSPKYLFRKEGQNVTLSCEQNLNHDAMYWYRQDPGQGLRLIYYSQIVNDFQKGDIAEGYSVSREKKESFPLTVTSAQKNPTAFYLCASSIGGTGQNEKLFFGSGTQLSVL.

The chain uses TRBV5-8 and TRBJ1-6, with 8 nucleotides matching TRBD1. The CDR3 contains 14 residues. Unmatched junction bases numbered 1, after V lost 1 base and J lost 7 bases. In germline, CDR1 is SGHTS, CDR2 YDEGEE. Written as DNA, the CDR3 is TGTGCCAGCAGCTTGACAGGGGGAAATTCACCCCTCCACTTT. Amino acid sequence: CASSLTGGNSPLHF.

The gene calls are TRBV4-1 and TRBJ2-5, with 7 bases fitting TRBD1. This CDR3 has 18 residues. Germline values: CDR1 MGHRA, CDR2 YSYEKL. Germline trimming cut 0 bases from V and 1 base from J; bases unmatched to any gene: 11. CDR3 nucleotides: TGCGCCAGCAGCCAAGAATACTACCGGGACAGCTTCCAAGAGACCCAGTACTTC. Residues: CASSQEYYRDSFQETQYF.

The gene calls are TRBV2 and TRBJ2-3; 8 nucleotides agree with TRBD2. The ends lost 11 bases at V and 1 base at J; junction bases unmatched: 5. The germline gives CDR1 SNHLY, CDR2 FYNNEI. This CDR3 has 13 amino acids. CDR3 sequence reads: CAVGRGGTDTQYF. CDR3 coding DNA: TGTGCCGTCGGGCGGGGGGGCACAGATACGCAGTATTTT.

This clone was counted a single time. The chain joins TRBV6-2 or TRBV6-3 to TRBJ2-7, with D possibly matching TRBD1 (6 bases). This CDR3 has 15 residues. The V and J ends lost 2 bases and 1 base respectively, with 12 bases between them. Germline CDR1 MNHEY, CDR2 SVGEGT. The CDR3: CASSYLRTVSYEQYF. The CDR3 coding sequence is TGTGCCAGCAGTTACCTTCGGACAGTTTCCTACGAGCAGTACTTC.

The chain recombines TRBV5-6 with TRBJ2-6; 8 bases are shared with TRBD1. This CDR3 is 16 amino acids long. Germline V gene lookup returns CDR1 SGHDT and CDR2 YYEEEE. The ends lost 2 bases at V and 0 bases at J; junction bases unmatched: 1. CDR3 sequence: CASSLGTGSGANVLTF. CDR3 nucleotide sequence: TGTGCCAGCAGCTTAGGGACAGGCTCTGGGGCCAACGTCCTGACTTTC.

V usage is TRBV4-3 and J usage is TRBJ1-2; D unresolved. The ends were cut back, 0 bases at V and 0 bases at J, with 8 bases in the middle. Germline V gene lookup returns CDR1 LGHNA and CDR2 YSLEER. The length of the CDR3 is 15 residues. Here the CDR3 reads CASSQERGPNYGYTF. The DNA for the CDR3 is TGCGCCAGCAGCCAAGAGCGCGGTCCTAACTATGGCTACACCTTC.

This chain connects TRBV5-4 to TRBJ1-1; TRBD1 agrees at 7 bases. V shed 9 bases, J shed 4 bases, and the junction held 12 bases outside the gene matches. The CDR3 is made up of 14 amino acids. CDR1 SGHNT and CDR2 YYREEE come from the germline V gene (reference sequence). CDR3 amino acids: CATKGDPGGTEAFF. The DNA of the CDR3 is TGTGCCACCAAAGGGGATCCAGGGGGCACTGAAGCTTTCTTT.

This clone was found a few times. The genes are TRBV7-8 and TRBJ2-7, with a weak D call TRBD2 (7 bases). V lost 4 bases and J 5 bases, leaving 18 bases between the germline ends. The CDR3 contains 15 residues. Per the germline V gene, CDR1 is SGHVS and CDR2 is FQNEAQ. In DNA, the CDR3 is TGTGCCAGCAGCTCCGGCCGGGGGGCGAAAAACGAGCAGTACTTC. Translated, it gives CASSSGRGAKNEQYF.

The J gene is TRBJ2-1, the V gene TRBV25-1, with 7 bases identical to TRBD1. The CDR3 is 14 residues long. Germline trimming cut 7 bases from V and 9 bases from J; bases unmatched to any gene: 12. Germline V CDR1 and CDR2: MGHDK, SYGVNS. The CDR3 DNA sequence: TGTGCCAGCACCCCAAACACAGGGGCGAGTGAGCAGTTCTTC. This translates into CASTPNTGASEQFF.